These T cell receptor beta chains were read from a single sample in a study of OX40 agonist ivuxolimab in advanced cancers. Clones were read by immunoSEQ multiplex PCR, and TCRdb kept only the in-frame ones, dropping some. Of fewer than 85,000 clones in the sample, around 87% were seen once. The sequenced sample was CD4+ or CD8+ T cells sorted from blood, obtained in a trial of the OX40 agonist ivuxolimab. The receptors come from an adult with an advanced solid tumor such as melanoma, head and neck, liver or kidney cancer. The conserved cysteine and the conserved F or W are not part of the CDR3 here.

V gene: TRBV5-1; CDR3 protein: ASSFFWDRGDEQF
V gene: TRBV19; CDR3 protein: ASSLNTEAF
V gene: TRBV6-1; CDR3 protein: ASSVSSNTGELF
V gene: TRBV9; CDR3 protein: ASSEAGTGGSGNTIY
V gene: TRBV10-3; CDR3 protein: AIRAGGGTDTQY
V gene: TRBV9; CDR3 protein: ASSAGGRKYTEAF
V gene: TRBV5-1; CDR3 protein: ASSYTYNEQF
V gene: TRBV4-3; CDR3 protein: ASSLDRGGDTQY
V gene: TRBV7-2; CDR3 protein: ASSLRLGTNWGTF
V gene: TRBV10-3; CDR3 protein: AITGTGRNEQF
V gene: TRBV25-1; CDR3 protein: ASAPKGRMNTEAF
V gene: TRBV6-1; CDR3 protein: ASSKDSFSGNTIY
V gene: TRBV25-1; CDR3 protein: ASSWGLNQPQH
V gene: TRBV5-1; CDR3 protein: ASSRGGPNTGELF
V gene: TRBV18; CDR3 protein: ASSPDSPSNYGYT
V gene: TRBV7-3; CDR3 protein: ASSSSFGETQY
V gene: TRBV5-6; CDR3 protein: ASSVPGLADYNEQF
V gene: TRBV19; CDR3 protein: ASREWSSGRAYNEQF
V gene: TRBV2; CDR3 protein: ASTETDPSTDTQY
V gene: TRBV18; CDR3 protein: ASSPPGQGANTQY
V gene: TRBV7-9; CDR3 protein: ASSFMNTEAF
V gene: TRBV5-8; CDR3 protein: ASSPARGLGQETQY
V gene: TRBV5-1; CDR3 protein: ASSPHIGTATLLSTEAF
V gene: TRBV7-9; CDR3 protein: ASSLGQDYGYT
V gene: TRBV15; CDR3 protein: ATSRAGWDGGNQPQH
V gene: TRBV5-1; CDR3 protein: ASRTGASNTEAF
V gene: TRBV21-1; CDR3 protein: ASRAKGTQY
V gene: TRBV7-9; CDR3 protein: ASSSTYEQY
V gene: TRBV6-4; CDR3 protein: ASSAQGEGTGELF
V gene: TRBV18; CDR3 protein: ASSPGLGYEQY
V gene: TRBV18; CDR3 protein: ASSPLERGFYNEQF
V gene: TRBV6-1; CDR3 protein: ASSEKDRESSPLH
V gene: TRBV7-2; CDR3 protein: ASSLPRGEQY
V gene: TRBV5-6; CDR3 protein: ASSPTWGSTEAF
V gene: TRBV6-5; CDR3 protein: ASTAVVNTEAF
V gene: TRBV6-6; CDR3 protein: ASSYSMGGGYEQF
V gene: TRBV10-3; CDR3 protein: AISESFRGLPDTQY
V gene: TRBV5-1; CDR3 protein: ASSRSGVVNEKLF
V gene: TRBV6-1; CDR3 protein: ASSPRGTNEKLF
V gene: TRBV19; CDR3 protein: ASSFGGTSGANVLT
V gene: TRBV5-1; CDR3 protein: ASSFSGRAYNEQF
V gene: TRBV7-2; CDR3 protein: ASSSTVVNTEAF
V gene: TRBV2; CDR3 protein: ANLAGGTDTQY
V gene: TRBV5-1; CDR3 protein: ASSLVGRGNTEAF
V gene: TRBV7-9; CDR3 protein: ASSFSRGDGYT
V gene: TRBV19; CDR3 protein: ASSIDRSLFTGELF
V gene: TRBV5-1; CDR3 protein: ASSPQGLENIQY
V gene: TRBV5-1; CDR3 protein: ASSLAGGYGYT
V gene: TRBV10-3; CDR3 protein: AISEPQAGRSNEQF
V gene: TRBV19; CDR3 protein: ASSLPNAGASQF
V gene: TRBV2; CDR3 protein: ASSGAQNQPQH
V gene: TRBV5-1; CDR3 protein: ASSLDGTGYNEQF
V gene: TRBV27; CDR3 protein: ASSPTWTAYEQY
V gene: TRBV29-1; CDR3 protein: SVEDYSSGNTIY
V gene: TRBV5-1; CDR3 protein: ASSYTGPYGYT
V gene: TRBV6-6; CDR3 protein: ASSSPVFTEAF
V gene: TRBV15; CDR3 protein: ATSKTQGAAEAF
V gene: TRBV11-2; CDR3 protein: ASSLGGGALETQY
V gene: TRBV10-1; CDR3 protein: ASSEWVHEQY
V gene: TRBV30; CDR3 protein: AWSAGVTEAF